Listed below are T cell receptor beta chains from one sample, sequenced in a study of T-cell memory formation after mild COVID-19. TCRdb itself ran the 5' RACE reads through MiXCR, one entry per CDR3 protein. The data show hundreds of thousands of distinct CDR3 sequences, with over 15% seen just once and roughly an eighth held by the top ten. Sequences were obtained from PBMCs or a T cell subset sorted from them (not recorded which). All receptors come from an adult woman who had mild COVID-19 (a few samples of this study predate the infection). Cell type and time point are not known. CDR3s include the opening cysteine and the closing phenylalanine or tryptophan. The D gene is left open where the match is weak.

TRBD2 TRBV6-5 CASRSSGRASNEQFF
TRBD1 TRBV14 CASGTAQETQYF
TRBD1 TRBV12-3/TRBV12-4 CASSPGQGITEAFF
. TRBV10-3 CAISEWGSYEQYF
. TRBV12-3/TRBV12-4 CATKRGPNTEAFF
TRBD2 TRBV11-2 CASSLDRTSGGYEQYF
. TRBV6-2/TRBV6-3 CASSYAFGGPAGEKLFF
. TRBV12-3/TRBV12-4 CASSLRGHFYEQYF
TRBD2 TRBV20-1 CSARDGGPSGRVTIYNEQFF
. TRBV9 CASSLTSGGSEQYF
TRBD2 TRBV4-1 CASSQPTSSETQYF
. TRBV6-5 CASSYGDGYTF
. TRBV12-3/TRBV12-4 CASSSSSAIQQYF
TRBD1 TRBV18 CASSPGQSNYEQYF
. TRBV13 CASTRRQGYDTQYF
TRBD2 TRBV7-2 CASSNVAGASYNEQFF
TRBD2 TRBV5-1 CASSDGGGVGSGEQFF
. TRBV5-1 CASSPPLEGETQYF
TRBD2 TRBV20-1 CSAPLAGEYSTQYF
TRBD1 TRBV6-1 CASSIGEGAEYGYTF
TRBD2 TRBV7-9 CASSRAGGGPVYEQYF
. TRBV12-3/TRBV12-4 CASSPLPGYHNYNEQFF
. TRBV4-1 CASSQDYVQIYEQYF
. TRBV30 CAWSSPGRHQPQHF
. TRBV7-6 CASSSIGSGELFF
. TRBV3-1 CASSQVLDRETQYF
. TRBV10-3 CAISATAVLRSGANVLTF
. TRBV12-3/TRBV12-4 CASSFVGHKNQPQHF
TRBD1 TRBV10-3 CAISAGQGVIGNTIYF
TRBD2 TRBV7-2 CASSLGLAGTYEQYF
. TRBV10-3 CAISEGGNQPQHF
TRBD1 TRBV7-6 CASSPYTGQDLYEQYF
. TRBV6-2/TRBV6-3 CASSFPGRDKNIQYF
. TRBV2 CASSEAPVTDTQYF
. TRBV4-1 CASSQGGHAIGETQYF
TRBD2 TRBV3-1 CASSQDREAYEQYF
. TRBV5-1 CASSPDQSGGPSF
. TRBV2 CASSLKVGNTEAFF
. TRBV7-9 CASSHPVGSRETQYF
TRBD2 TRBV20-1 CSASSQRESYEQYF